The 4 T cell receptor beta chains given below trace back to one sample, sequenced in a study of CD8 T cells in Susac syndrome (dated by TCRdb to about 2019). Library method: the immunoSEQ multiplex PCR assay. RNA was extracted using the RNeasy kit, and about 0.5 to 1 ug of the RNA was reverse transcribed with random hexamers. TCRdb trimmed public reads at Q25 via fastp, called clones via MiXCR and kept in-frame beta chains. CDR3 protein duplicates are merged, each entry listing the most common genes and DNA. For this sample there are around 90,000 distinct CDR3 sequences; approximately 96% appear just once. The ten largest clones capture roughly 0.62% of the sample. The sequenced material came from CD8+ T cells from PBMCs. These receptor sequences come from a human donor with Susac syndrome.

The chain combines TRBV20-1 with TRBJ1-3; D possibly corresponds to TRBD1 (5 bases). V lost 6 bases and J lost 4, with 19 bases in between. The germline V gene encodes CDR1 DFQATT and CDR2 SNEGSKA (reference sequence). The CDR3 length is 15 residues. CDR3 residues: CSAPGSGPGGNTIYF. The CDR3 DNA sequence: TGCAGTGCCCCGGGATCCGGGCCAGGGGGAAACACCATATATTTT.

The V and J genes are TRBV20-1 and TRBJ1-6; TRBD1 aligns across 9 bases. CDR1 is DFQATT and CDR2 is SNEGSKA in the germline V gene (reference sequence). The J segment lost 7 bases and the V segment lost 5 bases, leaving 6 bases of the junction unmatched. The CDR3 runs to 14 residues. This CDR3 is CSAPKTGGNSPLHF. DNA for the CDR3: TGCAGTGCTCCTAAGACAGGGGGGAATTCACCCCTCCACTTT.

This rearrangement joins TRBV14 to TRBJ2-3, with D unresolved. Germline V gives CDR1 SGHDN, CDR2 FVKESK. The V end lost 2 bases, the J end lost 4 bases, and 7 bases lay between the germline ends. The CDR3 is 13 amino acids. The CDR3 nucleotides read TGTGCCAGCAGCCAAACGGCCCCAGATACGCAGTATTTT. It encodes CASSQTAPDTQYF. Looking up the rest from reference TRBV14 and TRBJ2-3 gives the full variable domain: EAGVTQFPSHSVIEKGQTVTLRCDPISGHDNLYWYRRVMGKEIKFLLHFVKESKQDESGMPNNRFLAERTGGTYSTLKVQPAELEDSGVYFCASSQTAPDTQYFGPGTRLTVL.

This clonotype was detected only once. The chain is built from TRBV7-8 and TRBJ1-5; 10 bases fit TRBD1. V shed 5 bases, J shed 7 bases, and the junction held 5 bases outside the gene matches. Germline CDR1 SGHVS, CDR2 FQNEAQ. This CDR3 comprises 14 residues. CDR3 sequence: CASSSRTGGQPQHF. The CDR3 DNA is TGTGCCAGCAGCAGCCGGACAGGGGGGCAGCCCCAGCATTTT.